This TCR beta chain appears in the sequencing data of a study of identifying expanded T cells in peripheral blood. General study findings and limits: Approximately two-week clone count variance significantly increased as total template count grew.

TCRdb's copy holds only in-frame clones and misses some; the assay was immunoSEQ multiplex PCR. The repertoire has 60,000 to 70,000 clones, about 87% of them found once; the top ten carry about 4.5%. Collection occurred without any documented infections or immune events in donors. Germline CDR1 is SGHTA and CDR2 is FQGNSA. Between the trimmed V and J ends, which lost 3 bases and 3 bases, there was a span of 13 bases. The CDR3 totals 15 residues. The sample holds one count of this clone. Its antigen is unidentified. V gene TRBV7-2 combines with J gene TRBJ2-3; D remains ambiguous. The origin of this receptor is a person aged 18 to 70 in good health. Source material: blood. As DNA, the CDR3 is TGTGCCAGCAGCTTCCCCGGCGACCTTACAGATACGCAGTATTTT. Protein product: CASSFPGDLTDTQYF.